This entry lists 16 T cell receptor beta chains sequenced from one sample in a study of T cell responses to AZD1222 COVID-19 vaccine. Repertoires were generated with immunoSEQ multiplex PCR, while TCRdb's copy carries only in-frame clones and drops some. The sample consists of some 150,000 clones, 90% to 95% of them appearing once. The material sequenced was peripheral blood, taken on day 0 of MenACWY control vaccination. The receptors stem from an adult in good health.

The chain uses TRBV6-5 and TRBJ1-6; weak D call: TRBD1 (6 bases). The CDR3 loop spans 13 amino acids. Germline V gene lookup returns CDR1 MNHEY and CDR2 SVGAGI. Trimming stripped 6 bases from V and 9 bases from J, with 12 bases between. CDR3 loop: CASSPGGRSPLHF. Written as DNA, the CDR3 is TGTGCCAGCAGCCCCGGGGGGCGTTCACCCCTCCACTTT.

J is TRBJ1-2 and V is TRBV21-1; TRBD1 was called by the table and not checked on the DNA. TRBV21-1 is termed a pseudogene. CDR3 size: 15 residues. The CDR3 loop is CASSSPGQSHYGYTF. CDR3 coding DNA: TGTGCCAGCAGCAGTCCAGGACAATCTCACTATGGCTACACCTTC.

This chain uses TRBV7-9 with TRBJ1-2; D unresolved. CDR3 size: 14 residues. CDR1 is SEHNR, CDR2 FQNEAQ, per germline (reference sequence). V gave up 2 bases and J gave up 4 bases, with 11 bases separating them. The CDR3 coding sequence is TGTGCCAGCAGCTTACAGGAGGGTCGCTATGGCTACACCTTC. Amino acids: CASSLQEGRYGYTF.

The chain combines TRBV5-4 with TRBJ1-3; 10 bases map to TRBD1. There are 16 residues in the CDR3. Per germline, CDR1 SGHNT and CDR2 YYREEE (reference sequence). The trim removed 5 bases at V and 3 bases at J, leaving 8 bases unmatched. CDR3 bases: TGTGCCAGCAGTCCGACAGGGGGCGCGAATGGAAACACCATATATTTT. Translation: CASSPTGGANGNTIYF.

This clone was seen once. The rearrangement links TRBV28 to TRBJ1-1; D possibly corresponds to TRBD1 (6 bases). Between the trimmed V and J ends, which lost 7 bases and 1 base, there was a span of 13 bases. Looked up from germline, CDR1 is MDHEN and CDR2 is SYDVKM. This CDR3 comprises 14 residues. The CDR3 is CASTLGQTNTEAFF. The CDR3 DNA is TGTGCCAGCACCTTAGGACAGACGAACACTGAAGCTTTCTTT.

This clone was seen a few times. The chain has TRBV4-2 and TRBJ2-7, with D perhaps matching TRBD1 (6 bases). CDR1 and CDR2 from the germline V gene are LGHNA and YNFKEQ. CDR3 length equals 17 residues. The V end was cut by 1 base, the J end by 3 bases, with 19 bases between. The CDR3 is CASSQGSTGSPVYEQYF. The CDR3 bases are TGTGCCAGCAGCCAAGGGTCAACAGGGTCTCCGGTCTACGAGCAGTACTTC.

Written as DNA, the CDR3 is TGCAGTGCTAGTAGGCCGGGACTAGCGGGTTACAATGAGCAGTTCTTC. Translation gives CSASRPGLAGYNEQFF. This chain connects TRBV20-1 to TRBJ2-1, with 12 bases identical to TRBD2. V lost 3 bases to trimming and J lost 4 bases; unmatched junction nucleotides: 7. This CDR3 has 16 residues. Germline V gene sequence: CDR1 DFQATT, CDR2 SNEGSKA (reference sequence).

The rearrangement links TRBV12-3 or TRBV12-4 to TRBJ1-5; D is ambiguous. This CDR3 has 13 amino acids. V was shortened by 5 bases and J by 1 base, with 6 bases between the two germline ends. DNA of the CDR3: TGTGCCAGCAGTCTGACAAGCAATCAGCCCCAGCATTTT. Translated, it gives CASSLTSNQPQHF.

V gene TRBV7-9 combines with J gene TRBJ2-7; no reliable D call. The CDR3 covers 14 residues. With 4 bases removed from V and 5 bases from J, the gap between germline ends came to 15 bases. The germline V gene encodes CDR1 SEHNR and CDR2 FQNEAQ (reference sequence). The DNA of the CDR3 is TGTGCCAGCAGCTCCTCCTCAATCCCCCACGAGCAGTACTTC. Amino acid sequence: CASSSSSIPHEQYF.

V usage is TRBV4-1 and J usage is TRBJ2-2, with D unclear. Germline V gene lookup returns CDR1 MGHRA and CDR2 YSYEKL. The ends were cut back, 0 bases at V and 2 bases at J, with 4 bases in the middle. This CDR3 has 14 amino acids. The CDR3 DNA reads TGCGCCAGCAGCCAAGATCCTAACACCGGGGAGCTGTTTTTT. Protein: CASSQDPNTGELFF.

The CDR3 DNA reads TGTGCCAGCAGTGAAAAGGGGCAGGGCACTGAAGCTTTCTTT. This sequence encodes CASSEKGQGTEAFF. The V and J genes are TRBV6-1 and TRBJ1-1, with a weak D call TRBD1 (5 bases). The CDR3 has 14 residues. With 2 bases removed from V and 4 bases from J, the gap between germline ends came to 11 bases. The germline gives CDR1 MNHNS, CDR2 SASEGT.

This chain connects TRBV6-5 to TRBJ2-1; no definite D call. V shed 6 bases and J shed 6 bases, with 9 bases lying between them. From germline, CDR1 is MNHEY and CDR2 SVGAGI. The CDR3 sequence is 12 residues long. DNA of the CDR3: TGTGCCAGCAGCCCGTCCGGCAATGAGCAGTTCTTC. Translating gives CASSPSGNEQFF.

The chain carries TRBV19 and TRBJ1-1; D gene uncertain. The germline V and J ends were trimmed by 1 base and 4 bases, with 10 bases remaining between them. Germline CDR1 and CDR2: LNHDA and SQIVND (reference sequence). The CDR3 sequence is 14 residues long. For the CDR3, the DNA is TGTGCCAGTAGTATAGCCGCGACGGGCACTGAAGCTTTCTTT. As protein: CASSIAATGTEAFF.

As to this clone: One end of the junction fails to match germline, which may point to a read error. V usage is TRBV24-1 and J usage is TRBJ2-7; D call uncertain. This CDR3 contains 9 residues. Germline CDR1 KGHDR, CDR2 SFDVKD. The CDR3 here is CATRDRKPF. In DNA form, the CDR3 reads TGTGCCACCAGGGACCGGAAGCCCTTC.

The chain uses TRBV15 and TRBJ2-7; TRBD2 is a possible D gene (6 bases). The germline V gene encodes CDR1 LNHNV and CDR2 YYDKDF (reference sequence). The CDR3 has 14 amino acids. V lost 3 bases to trimming and J lost 6 bases, with 15 bases between them. Here the CDR3 reads CATSRGGAFREQYF. The CDR3 DNA follows: TGTGCCACCAGCAGGGGCGGGGCTTTCCGCGAGCAGTACTTC.

This clone was picked up one time. The chain employs TRBV4-1 and TRBJ1-1; D is undetermined. The germline CDR1 and CDR2 sequences are MGHRA and YSYEKL. Between the trimmed V and J ends, which lost 1 base and 4 bases, there was a span of 13 bases. The CDR3 runs 15 residues. The chain's CDR3 is CASSQVLDRGTEAFF. The CDR3 region has the DNA TGCGCCAGCAGCCAAGTCCTGGACCGAGGCACTGAAGCTTTCTTT.